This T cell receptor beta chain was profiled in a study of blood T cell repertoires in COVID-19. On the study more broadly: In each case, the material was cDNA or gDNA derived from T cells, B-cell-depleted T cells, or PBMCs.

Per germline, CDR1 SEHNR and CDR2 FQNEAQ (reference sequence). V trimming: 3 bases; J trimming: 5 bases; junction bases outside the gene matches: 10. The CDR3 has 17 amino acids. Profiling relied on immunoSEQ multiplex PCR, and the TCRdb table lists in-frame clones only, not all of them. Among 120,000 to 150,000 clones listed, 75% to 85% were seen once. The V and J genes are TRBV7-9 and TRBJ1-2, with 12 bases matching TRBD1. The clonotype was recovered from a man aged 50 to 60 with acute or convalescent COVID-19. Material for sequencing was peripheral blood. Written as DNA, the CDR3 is TGTGCCAGCAGCTTGGGACAGGGGGCGACGATGGGATATGGCTACACCTTC. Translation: CASSLGQGATMGYGYTF.